The source of this T cell receptor beta chain is a study of siplizumab effects on memory and regulatory T cells. The assay was immunoSEQ multiplex PCR, and TCRdb's table has in-frame clones only and misses some. Counted here are about 110,000 clones, approximately 90% occurring once; the ten biggest clones make up approximately 0.75%. This clone has a handful of counts. Its antigen is not identified. General study results and limits: An assignable naive or memory phenotype was lacking in roughly 80-97% of proliferating CD4+ or CD8+ clones. There appeared to be greater diversity in naive T cells than in memory cells, and naive T cells seemed major contributors to the alloresponse. Proliferating siplizumab-cultured Tregs lacked confirmed suppressive function.

CDR1 and CDR2 from the germline V gene are LGHNA and YNFKEQ. The J segment lost 5 bases and the V segment lost 4 bases, leaving 11 bases of the junction unmatched. CDR3 length: 18 amino acids. The TCR originated in a human donor in good health. The sample was Tregs sorted from blood. The chain has TRBV4-2 and TRBJ2-1; 13 nucleotides line up with TRBD2. CDR3 DNA sequence: TGTGCCAGCAGCCCTTTGGAGCGGGGACTAGCGGGACACAATGAGCAGTTCTTC. It is translated as CASSPLERGLAGHNEQFF.